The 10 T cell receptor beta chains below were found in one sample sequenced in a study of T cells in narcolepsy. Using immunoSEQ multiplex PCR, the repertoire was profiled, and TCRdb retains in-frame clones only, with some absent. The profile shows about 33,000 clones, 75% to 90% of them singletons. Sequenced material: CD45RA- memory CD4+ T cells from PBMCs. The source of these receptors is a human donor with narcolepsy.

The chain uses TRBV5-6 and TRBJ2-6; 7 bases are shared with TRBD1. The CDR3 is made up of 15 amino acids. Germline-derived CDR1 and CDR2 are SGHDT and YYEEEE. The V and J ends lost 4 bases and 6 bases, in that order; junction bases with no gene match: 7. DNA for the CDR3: TGTGCCAGCAGCCCCGACAGGGCGGAGGCCAACGTCCTGACTTTC. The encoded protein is CASSPDRAEANVLTF.

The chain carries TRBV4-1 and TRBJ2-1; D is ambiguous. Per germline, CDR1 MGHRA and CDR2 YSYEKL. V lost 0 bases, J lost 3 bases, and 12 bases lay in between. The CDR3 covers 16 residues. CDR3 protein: CASSQEPGRYYNEQFF. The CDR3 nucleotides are TGCGCCAGCAGCCAAGAACCGGGTCGATACTACAATGAGCAGTTCTTC.

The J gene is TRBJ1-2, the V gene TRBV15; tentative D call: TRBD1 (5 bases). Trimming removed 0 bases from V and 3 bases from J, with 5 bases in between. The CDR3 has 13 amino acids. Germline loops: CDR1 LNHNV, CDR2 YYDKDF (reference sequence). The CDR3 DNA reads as TGTGCCACCAGCAGAGACAGGGACTATGGCTACACCTTC. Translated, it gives CATSRDRDYGYTF.

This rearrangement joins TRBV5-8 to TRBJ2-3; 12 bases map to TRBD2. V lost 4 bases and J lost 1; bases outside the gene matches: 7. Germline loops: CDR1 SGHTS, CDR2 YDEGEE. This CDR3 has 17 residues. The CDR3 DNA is TGTGCCAGCAGCCCCGGGACTAGCGGGCCTCGCACAGATACGCAGTATTTT. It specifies CASSPGTSGPRTDTQYF.

The CDR3 DNA follows: TGTGCCAGCAGCTACATAGACAGGGGTAATTCACCCCTCCACTTT. Protein: CASSYIDRGNSPLHF. The chain couples TRBV7-3 to TRBJ1-6, with TRBD1 identical over 8 bases. The V and J ends lost 4 bases and 6 bases, in that order; junction bases with no gene match: 5. There are 15 residues in the CDR3. The germline CDR1 and CDR2 sequences are SGHTA and FQGTGA.

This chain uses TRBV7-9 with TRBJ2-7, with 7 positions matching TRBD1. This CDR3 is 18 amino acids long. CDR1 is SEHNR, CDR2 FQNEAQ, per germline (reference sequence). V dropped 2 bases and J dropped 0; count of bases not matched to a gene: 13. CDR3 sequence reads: CASSLKLWFGTDSYEQYF. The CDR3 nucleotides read TGTGCCAGCAGCTTAAAGTTGTGGTTTGGGACAGACTCCTACGAGCAGTACTTC.

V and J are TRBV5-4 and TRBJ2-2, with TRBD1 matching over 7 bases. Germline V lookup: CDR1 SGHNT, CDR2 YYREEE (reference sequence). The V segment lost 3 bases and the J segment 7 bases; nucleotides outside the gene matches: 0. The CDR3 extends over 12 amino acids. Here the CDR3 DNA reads TGTGCCAGCAGCTGGGACAGCGGGGAGCTGTTTTTT. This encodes CASSWDSGELFF.

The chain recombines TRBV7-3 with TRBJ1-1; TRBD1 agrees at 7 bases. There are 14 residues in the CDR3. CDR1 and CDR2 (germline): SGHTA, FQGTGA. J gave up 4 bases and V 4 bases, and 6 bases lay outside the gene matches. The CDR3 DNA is TGTGCCAGCAGCTCGAACAGGGGCTTCACTGAAGCTTTCTTT. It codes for CASSSNRGFTEAFF.

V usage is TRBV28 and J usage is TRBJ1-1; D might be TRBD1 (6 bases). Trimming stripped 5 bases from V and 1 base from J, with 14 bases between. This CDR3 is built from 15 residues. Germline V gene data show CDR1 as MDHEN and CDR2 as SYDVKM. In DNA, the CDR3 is TGTGCCAGCAGTACTGTATGGGGGGCGAACACTGAAGCTTTCTTT. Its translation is CASSTVWGANTEAFF.

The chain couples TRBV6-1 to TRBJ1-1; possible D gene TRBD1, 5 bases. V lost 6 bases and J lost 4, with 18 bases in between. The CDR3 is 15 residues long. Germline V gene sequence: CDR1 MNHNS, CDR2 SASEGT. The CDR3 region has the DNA TGTGCCAGCAGCCCCTTCGGGGGGAGGACCACTGAAGCTTTCTTT. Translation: CASSPFGGRTTEAFF.